A single T cell receptor beta chain is shown here with its context. Produced via immunoSEQ multiplex PCR; TCRdb's table is partial and in-frame only. The sample records hundreds of thousands of clones, nearly 90% being singletons. This sample is part of a study of blood T cell repertoires in COVID-19. Study information: Acute and convalescent COVID-19 specimens originated in the United States, Italy and Spain.

The CDR3 spans 14 residues. The germline V and J ends were trimmed by 5 bases and 8 bases, with 15 bases remaining between them. Germline V lookup: CDR1 LNHDA, CDR2 SQIVND (reference sequence). The receptor was derived from a woman between 25 and 40 years old with COVID-19, enrolled during active disease. This sequence joins TRBV19 and TRBJ1-4, with D maybe TRBD1 (6 bases). The sequenced sample was peripheral blood. The chain's CDR3 is CASSAPGTSEKLFF. In DNA form, the CDR3 reads TGTGCCAGTAGTGCCCCCGGGACAAGCGAAAAACTGTTTTTT.